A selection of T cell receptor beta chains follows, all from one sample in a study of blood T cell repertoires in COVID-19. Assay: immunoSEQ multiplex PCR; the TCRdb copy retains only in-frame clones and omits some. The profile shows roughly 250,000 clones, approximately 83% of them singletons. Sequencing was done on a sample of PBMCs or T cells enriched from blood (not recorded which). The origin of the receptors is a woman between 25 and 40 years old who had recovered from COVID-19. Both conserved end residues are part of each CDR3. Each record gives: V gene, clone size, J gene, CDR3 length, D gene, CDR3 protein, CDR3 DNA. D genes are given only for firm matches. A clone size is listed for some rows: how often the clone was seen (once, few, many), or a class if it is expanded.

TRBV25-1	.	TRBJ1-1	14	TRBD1	CASRQTGGSTEAFF	TGTGCCAGCAGACAAACAGGGGGCAGCACTGAAGCTTTCTTT
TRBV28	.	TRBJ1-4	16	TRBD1	CASSGGGTGLSEKLFF	TGTGCCAGCAGTGGGGGAGGGACAGGGTTGAGTGAAAAACTGTTTTTT
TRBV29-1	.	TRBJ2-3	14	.	CSAGGAANTDTQYF	TGCAGCGCCGGTGGGGCGGCCAACACAGATACGCAGTATTTT
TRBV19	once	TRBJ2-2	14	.	CASSISVNTGELFF	TGTGCCAGTAGTATTAGCGTGAACACCGGGGAGCTGTTTTTT
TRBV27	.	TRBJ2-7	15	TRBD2	CASSLRLAGSYEQYF	TGTGCCAGCAGTTTACGACTAGCGGGGAGTTACGAGCAGTACTTC
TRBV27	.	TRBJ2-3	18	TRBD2	CASSFLTSGGVSTDTQYF	TGTGCCAGCAGTTTTCTGACTAGCGGGGGCGTAAGCACAGATACGCAGTATTTT
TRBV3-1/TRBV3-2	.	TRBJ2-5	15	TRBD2	CASSLDPGSGGTQYF	TGTGCCAGCAGCCTCGACCCAGGGTCGGGGGGGACCCAGTACTTC
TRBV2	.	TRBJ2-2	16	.	CASNLMGLLSTGELFF	TGTGCCAGCAACCTAATGGGACTCCTCAGCACCGGGGAGCTGTTTTTT
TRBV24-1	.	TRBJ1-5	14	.	CATSGPQLGQPQHF	TGTGCCACATCCGGGCCCCAACTAGGTCAGCCCCAGCATTTT
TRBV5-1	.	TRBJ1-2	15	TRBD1	CASSSGSGQDYGYTF	TGCGCCAGCAGCTCGGGATCGGGACAGGACTACGGCTACACCTTC
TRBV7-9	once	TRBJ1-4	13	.	CAIPRISGEKLFF	TGTGCCATCCCGAGAATTTCAGGGGAAAAACTGTTTTTT
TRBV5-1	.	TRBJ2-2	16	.	CASSLEDILSTGELFF	TGCGCCAGCAGCTTGGAAGATATCCTTAGCACCGGGGAGCTGTTTTTT
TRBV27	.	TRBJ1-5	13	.	CASRRGFGQPQHF	TGTGCCAGCCGAAGGGGCTTCGGTCAGCCCCAGCATTTT
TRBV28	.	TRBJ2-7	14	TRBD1	CAQPTGTASYEQYF	TGTGCCCAGCCTACGGGGACAGCCTCCTACGAGCAGTACTTC
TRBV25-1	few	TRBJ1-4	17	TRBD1	CASSDWTGGVGNEKLFF	TGTGCCAGCAGTGATTGGACAGGGGGCGTGGGGAATGAAAAACTGTTTTTT
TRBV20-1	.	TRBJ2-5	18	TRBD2	CSASGGDRLAGLQETQYF	TGCAGTGCTAGTGGGGGGGACAGACTAGCGGGACTCCAAGAGACCCAGTACTTC
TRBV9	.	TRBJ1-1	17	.	CASSPVGGISGYTEAFF	TGTGCCAGCAGCCCGGTGGGAGGGATCAGTGGGTACACTGAAGCTTTCTTT
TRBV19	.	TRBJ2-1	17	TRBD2	CASSIDKLAGGYNEQFF	TGTGCCAGTAGTATAGATAAACTAGCGGGAGGGTACAATGAGCAGTTCTTC
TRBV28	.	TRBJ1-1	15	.	CASSSYRRPNTEAFF	TGTGCCAGCAGTTCCTACCGGCGGCCGAACACTGAAGCTTTCTTT
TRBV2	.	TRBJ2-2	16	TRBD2	CATLAGGPLSTGELFF	TGTGCCACCCTAGCGGGAGGGCCTTTGAGCACCGGGGAGCTGTTTTTT
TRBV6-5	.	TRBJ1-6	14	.	CASSYSNSNSPLHF	TGTGCCAGCAGTTACTCGAACAGTAATTCACCCCTCCACTTT
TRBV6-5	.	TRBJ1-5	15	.	CASREGHYSNQPQHF	TGTGCCAGCAGGGAGGGGCACTATAGCAATCAGCCCCAGCATTTT
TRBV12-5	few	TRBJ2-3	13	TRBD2	CASGVTSGDTQYF	TGTGCTAGTGGTGTCACTAGCGGAGATACGCAGTATTTT
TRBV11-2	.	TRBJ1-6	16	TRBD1	CASSSTNRDRSSPLHF	TGTGCCAGCAGCTCGACAAACCGGGACAGGAGTTCACCCCTCCACTTT
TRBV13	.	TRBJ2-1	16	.	CASSPTRGGHYNEQFF	TGTGCCAGCAGCCCCACACGGGGAGGTCACTACAATGAGCAGTTCTTC
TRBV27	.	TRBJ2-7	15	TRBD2	CASARGGGTYVEQYF	TGTGCCAGCGCACGGGGGGGCGGGACCTACGTGGAGCAGTACTTC
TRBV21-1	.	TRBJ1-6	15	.	CASSKVQGANSPLHF	TGTGCCAGCAGCAAAGTACAGGGCGCCAATTCACCCCTCCACTTT
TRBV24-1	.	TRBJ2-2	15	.	CATSDFGRNTGELFF	TGTGCCACCAGTGATTTTGGCAGGAACACCGGGGAGCTGTTTTTT
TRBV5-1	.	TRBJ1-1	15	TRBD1	CASSPGQGKSTEAFF	TGCGCCAGCAGCCCCGGACAGGGTAAGAGTACTGAAGCTTTCTTT
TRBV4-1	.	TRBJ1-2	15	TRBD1	CASSHPGQGEYGYTF	TGCGCCAGCAGCCATCCCGGACAGGGGGAATATGGCTACACCTTC
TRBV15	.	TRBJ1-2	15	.	CATSRDRAGANGYTF	TGTGCCACCAGCAGAGATCGGGCGGGGGCAAATGGCTACACCTTC
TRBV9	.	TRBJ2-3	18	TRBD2	CASSVGAGADLNTDTQYF	TGTGCCAGCAGCGTAGGAGCGGGGGCCGACCTGAACACAGATACGCAGTATTTT
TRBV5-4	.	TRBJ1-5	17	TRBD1	CASSQFPGQGVNQPQHF	TGTGCCAGCAGCCAATTCCCGGGACAGGGGGTTAATCAGCCCCAGCATTTT
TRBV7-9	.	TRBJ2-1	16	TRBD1	CASSSLRQGAYNEQFF	TGTGCCAGCAGCTCACTTAGACAGGGGGCCTACAATGAGCAGTTCTTC
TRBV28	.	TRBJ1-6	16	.	CASSSQGLYRNSPFHF	TGTGCCAGCAGTTCTCAGGGGCTTTATCGAAATTCACCCTTCCACTTT
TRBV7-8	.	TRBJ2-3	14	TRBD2	CASDWGGGTDTQYF	TGTGCCAGCGATTGGGGAGGGGGCACAGATACGCAGTATTTT
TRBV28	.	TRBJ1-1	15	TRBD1	CASRSRTGDLAEAFF	TGTGCCAGCAGATCGAGGACAGGAGATCTGGCTGAAGCTTTCTTT
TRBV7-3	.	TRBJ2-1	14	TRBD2	CASRTSGRLNEQFF	TGTGCCAGCAGAACAAGCGGGAGGCTCAATGAGCAGTTCTTC
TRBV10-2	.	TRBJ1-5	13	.	CASSAGIGQPQHF	TGCGCCAGCAGTGCAGGGATCGGTCAGCCCCAGCATTTT
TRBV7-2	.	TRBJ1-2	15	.	CASSLGRKANYGYTF	TGTGCCAGCAGCTTAGGGCGGAAAGCTAACTATGGCTACACCTTC